These T cell receptor beta chains were read from a single sample in a study of blood T cell repertoires in COVID-19. The protocol was immunoSEQ multiplex PCR, while the TCRdb copy is restricted to in-frame clones and leaves out a portion. The table includes some 110,000 clones, 84% detected once. Sequenced sample: peripheral blood. The receptors stem from an older woman with acute or convalescent COVID-19. Each CDR3 is given with its conserved first and last residue.

>16|TRBJ1-5|TRBV27
CASRSAGQGGNQPQHF
>16|TRBJ1-3|TRBV23-1
CASSQSNGGSGNTIYF
>12|TRBJ2-7|TRBV23-1
CAGGSDSPEQYF
>14|TRBJ1-1|TRBV27
CASRELHRVAEAFF
>14|TRBJ2-1|TRBV7-9
CASSAHGQPNEQFF
>18|TRBJ1-1|TRBV19
CASTTIRDRVRGRTEAFF
>18|TRBJ2-1|TRBV29-1
CSVPRQGLAGGLYNEQFF
>19|TRBJ2-1|TRBV27
CASSSPTTTRSISYNEQFF
>15|TRBJ2-7|TRBV4-1
CASSQAPGGTYEQYF
>14|TRBJ1-4|TRBV27
CASSLLGQNEKLFF
>14|TRBJ2-1|TRBV10-3
CAISEGLAGGRQFF
>17|TRBJ2-6|TRBV5-1
CASSLGTGGSGANVLTF
>13|TRBJ1-1|TRBV2
CASSETGGSIAFF
>13|TRBJ1-2|TRBV10-3
CAILGQGDYGYTF
>15|TRBJ1-5|TRBV16
CASSQSREGIQPQHF
>23|TRBJ2-2|TRBV5-1
CASSLAGGRMTSGRPPSTGELFF
>16|TRBJ2-3|TRBV4-1
CASSQEEAALTDTQYF
>14|TRBJ2-1|TRBV6-5
CASRPSGGYNEQFF
>16|TRBJ1-2|TRBV19
CASSLRKVEREGGYTF
>15|TRBJ2-4|TRBV7-2
CASSFHTPGGNIQYF
>15|TRBJ2-7|TRBV11-2
CASSSPTGSSYEQYF
>14|TRBJ1-1|TRBV9
CASSVRGEITEAFF
>13|TRBJ1-1|TRBV5-1
CASSFEGATEAFF
>12|TRBJ2-3|TRBV14
CASSPSHNTQYF
>14|TRBJ1-2|TRBV6-5
CASNMLGTEYGYTF
>16|TRBJ2-7|TRBV28
CASRTASTSGSHEQYF
>17|TRBJ2-2|TRBV3-1/TRBV3-2
CASSQPSTGGDTGELFF
>14|TRBJ1-4|TRBV29-1
CSVVRGTGDEKLFF
>15|TRBJ1-2|TRBV6-6
CASTTSRDRGYGYTF
>15|TRBJ2-1|TRBV3-1/TRBV3-2
CASSSLAGGGLEQFF
>13|TRBJ1-1|TRBV19
CASSANTDTEAFF
>15|TRBJ1-2|TRBV2
CASNEGPGGHYGYTF
>14|TRBJ2-7|TRBV23-1
CASSQSGRSYEQYF
>14|TRBJ1-6|TRBV5-1
CASSLGQENSPLHF
>14|TRBJ2-7|TRBV6-1
CASTGRDRAYEQYF
>13|TRBJ1-1|TRBV5-1
CASSSQPNTEAFF
>14|TRBJ1-5|TRBV14
CASSQANSNQPQHF
>14|TRBJ2-5|TRBV7-9
CATSPVGSAETQYF
>12|TRBJ1-1|TRBV20-1
CSASRDSPEAFF
>13|TRBJ2-5|TRBV9
CASSVTSQETQYF
>17|TRBJ2-3|TRBV24-1
CATSDSSGGGATDTQYF
>14|TRBJ1-5|TRBV19
CASSAGGGNQPQHF
>14|TRBJ2-7|TRBV7-2
CASTPRLTSYEQYF
>15|TRBJ1-6|TRBV3-1/TRBV3-2
CASSQFASRDSPLHF
>14|TRBJ1-2|TRBV18
CASSPEGAGYGYTF
>15|TRBJ1-2|TRBV15
CATSRGAATNYGYTF
>19|TRBJ2-7|TRBV7-9
CASSFYLGGREAPSYEQYF
>17|TRBJ1-6|TRBV28
CASRGYDRGLYNSPLHF
>14|TRBJ1-2|TRBV6-6
CASSYAGDAAGYTF
>12|TRBJ2-3|TRBV3-1/TRBV3-2
CASSLFTDTQYF
>15|TRBJ2-5|TRBV7-2
CASSPGTSGRETQYF
>15|TRBJ2-7|TRBV5-1
CASRHGDREGYEQYF
>13|TRBJ1-2|TRBV19
CASSIDRGLSYTF
>17|TRBJ1-4|TRBV4-2
CASSQDRRNRGPEKLFF
>16|TRBJ2-3|TRBV7-2
CASSLESSGRTDTQYF
>17|TRBJ2-1|TRBV7-3
CASSLRRGGLAIDEQFF